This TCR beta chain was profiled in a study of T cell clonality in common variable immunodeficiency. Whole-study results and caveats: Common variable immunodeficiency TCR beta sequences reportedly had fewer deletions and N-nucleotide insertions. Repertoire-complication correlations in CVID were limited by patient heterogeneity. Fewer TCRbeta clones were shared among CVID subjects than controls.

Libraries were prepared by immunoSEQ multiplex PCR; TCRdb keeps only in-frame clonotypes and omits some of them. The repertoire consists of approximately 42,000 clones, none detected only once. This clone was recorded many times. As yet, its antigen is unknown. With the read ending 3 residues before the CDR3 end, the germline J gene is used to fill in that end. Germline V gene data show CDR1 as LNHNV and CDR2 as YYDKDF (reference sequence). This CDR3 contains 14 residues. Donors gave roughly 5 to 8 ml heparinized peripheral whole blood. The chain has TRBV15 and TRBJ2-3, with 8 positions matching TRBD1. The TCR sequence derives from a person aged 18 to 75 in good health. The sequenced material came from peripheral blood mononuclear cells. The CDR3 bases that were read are TGTGCCACCAGCAGAGGAGAGCAGGGGGCCGCG. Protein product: CATSRGEQGAA. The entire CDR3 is CATSRGEQGAAQYF.